The next 23 T cell receptor beta chains were all read from a single sample in a study of T-cell reconstitution after alpha-beta-depleted transplantation in children. Preparation of the TCRbeta library was carried out with unique molecular identifiers. Via MiXCR, TCRdb re-called the PCR reads, giving one row per CDR3 protein. Found here are about 640,000 distinct CDR3 sequences, 16% of them singletons; the top ten hold 1.1%. The source material was PBMCs from the stem cell graft donor, sampled from the stem cell graft. The receptors originated from a human donor who donated a stem cell graft to a child with acute myeloid leukemia.

This clonotype was seen at least ten times. The chain combines TRBV20-1 with TRBJ2-5, with TRBD1 matching over 7 bases. CDR3 length: 13 residues. CDR1 is DFQATT and CDR2 is SNEGSKA in the germline V gene (reference sequence). Trimming at V came to 2 bases and at J to 5 bases, leaving 5 bases not matched to a gene. CDR3 bases: TGCAGTGCTAGAAACGACAGGGACGAGACCCAGTACTTC. Translated: CSARNDRDETQYF.

J is TRBJ2-3 and V is TRBV20-1; 7 bases fit TRBD2. With 0 bases clipped from V and 0 bases from J, the junction kept 3 bases outside the gene matches. There are 15 residues in the CDR3. Germline V gene data show CDR1 as DFQATT and CDR2 as SNEGSKA (reference sequence). In DNA, the CDR3 is TGCAGTGCTAGAGAGGAGCGGGGTAGCACAGATACGCAGTATTTT. This codes for CSAREERGSTDTQYF.

The chain joins TRBV5-1 to TRBJ2-2; perhaps TRBD1 as D (6 bases). This CDR3 is 16 amino acids long. Per the germline V gene, CDR1 is SGHRS and CDR2 is YFSETQ. The V gene lost 0 bases and the J gene lost 1 base, with 10 bases spanning the gap. The CDR3 region is CASSLVWDKNTGELFF. CDR3 in DNA: TGCGCCAGCAGCTTGGTGTGGGACAAGAACACCGGGGAGCTGTTTTTT.

This clonotype occurred many times. The genes are TRBV12-3 or TRBV12-4 and TRBJ1-1, with D tentatively TRBD1 (6 bases). The germline V and J ends were trimmed by 6 bases and 8 bases, with 19 bases remaining between them. This CDR3 has 14 amino acids. CDR3 sequence (DNA): TGTGCCAGCAGCCTCACCGAGGGGGGTAACGAAGCTTTCTTT. Translating gives CASSLTEGGNEAFF.

The CDR3 sequence is CASSPGTGLYGEQYF. CDR3 DNA: TGTGCCAGCAGTCCCGGGACAGGTTTGTATGGTGAGCAGTACTTC. The chain carries TRBV28 and TRBJ2-7, with 8 bases identical to TRBD1. In germline, CDR1 is MDHEN, CDR2 SYDVKM. There are 15 residues in the CDR3. V shed 5 bases, J shed 7 bases, and the junction held 13 bases outside the gene matches.

This clonotype was seen a few times. This chain joins TRBV7-9 and TRBJ2-1; maybe TRBD2 (7 bases). The CDR3 length is 15 residues. Germline lookup yields CDR1 SEHNR and CDR2 FQNEAQ (reference sequence). Trimming removed 3 bases at V and 9 bases at J, with 18 bases between. The CDR3 DNA follows: TGTGCCAGCAGCTTTCGAGGGGGGGAAGGGGGTGAGCAGTTCTTC. Its translation: CASSFRGGEGGEQFF.

The sample holds many counts of this clonotype. The V and J genes are TRBV11-2 and TRBJ2-3, with 8 positions matching TRBD1. The CDR3 consists of 16 residues. The junction had 6 bases not matched to a gene; V was cut back by 3 bases and J by 1 base. CDR1 is SGHAT and CDR2 is FQNNGV in the germline V gene. The CDR3 bases are TGTGCCAGCAGCTTCAGGGGGCAAGGTCGCACAGATACGCAGTATTTT. Translated, it gives CASSFRGQGRTDTQYF.

The table lists this clonotype with a few counts. V gene TRBV29-1 combines with J gene TRBJ2-3, with TRBD1 identical over 7 bases. J gave up 0 bases and V 7 bases, and 4 bases lay outside the gene matches. The CDR3 sequence is 13 residues long. The germline V gene encodes CDR1 SQVTM and CDR2 ANQGSEA. The CDR3 here is CSDGTASTDTQYF. The DNA of the CDR3 is TGCAGCGACGGGACAGCTAGCACAGATACGCAGTATTTT.

J is TRBJ2-1 and V is TRBV7-3, with 7 bases identical to TRBD2. V lost 1 base, J lost 9 bases, and 3 bases stayed unmatched. This CDR3 has 13 residues. From germline, CDR1 is SGHTA and CDR2 FQGTGA. The CDR3, as DNA: TGTGCCAGCAGCTTAAGAGGGGAGGGTGAGCAGTTCTTC. It specifies CASSLRGEGEQFF.

This clonotype was counted between two and nine times. This chain uses TRBV7-2 with TRBJ1-1; D is unclear. Trimming cost V 5 bases and J 7 bases, with 11 bases left between them. Germline V gene lookup returns CDR1 SGHTA and CDR2 FQGNSA. This CDR3 has 12 amino acids. Here the CDR3 DNA reads TGTGCCAGCAGCCGCGCCGGGAGTGAAGCTTTCTTT. It encodes CASSRAGSEAFF.

There are many counts of this clonotype. This rearrangement joins TRBV9 to TRBJ2-1; 13 bases agree with TRBD2. Germline V lookup: CDR1 SGDLS, CDR2 YYNGEE. V shed 4 bases, J shed 2 bases, and the junction held 6 bases outside the gene matches. The CDR3 spans 17 residues. The CDR3 DNA reads TGTGCCAGCAGCCCTGGGACTAGCGGGGCGCCCTACAATGAGCAGTTCTTC. Protein product: CASSPGTSGAPYNEQFF.

This clonotype was found a few times. The rearrangement links TRBV6-5 to TRBJ1-1, with TRBD1 as a possible D gene (5 bases). This CDR3 region has 16 residues. Between the trimmed V and J ends, which lost 4 bases and 6 bases, there was a span of 21 bases. CDR1 is MNHEY and CDR2 is SVGAGI in the germline V gene. The CDR3 loop reads CASSSARVGEFAEAFF. Here the CDR3 DNA reads TGTGCCAGCAGTTCCGCCCGCGTAGGGGAGTTCGCTGAAGCTTTCTTT.

The chain links TRBV24-1 to TRBJ2-7; tentative D call: TRBD2 (5 bases). Germline-derived CDR1 and CDR2 are KGHDR and SFDVKD. V was trimmed by 0 bases and J by 5 bases, leaving 13 bases between them. The CDR3 length is 15 residues. The CDR3 spells CATSDLTGKYHEQYF. The CDR3 DNA sequence: TGTGCCACCAGTGATTTGACGGGAAAGTACCACGAGCAGTACTTC.

This clonotype showed up many times. The chain joins TRBV5-1 to TRBJ1-1; D is ambiguous. Trimming left V 2 bases short and J 1 base short, with 9 bases between. This CDR3 comprises 14 residues. Germline V gene lookup returns CDR1 SGHRS and CDR2 YFSETQ. This CDR3 is CASSLGHKNTEAFF. CDR3 DNA: TGCGCCAGCAGCTTAGGGCATAAGAACACTGAAGCTTTCTTT.

The rearrangement joins TRBV15 to TRBJ1-5; 8 nucleotides align to TRBD1. J lost 8 bases, V lost 0 bases, and 12 bases had no gene match. This CDR3 is 17 amino acids long. The germline V gene encodes CDR1 LNHNV and CDR2 YYDKDF (reference sequence). Here the CDR3 DNA reads TGTGCCACCAGCAGAGATCCCGAGACAGGGGTTGTTGAGCCCCAGCATTTT. Protein sequence: CATSRDPETGVVEPQHF.

V usage is TRBV20-1 and J usage is TRBJ2-1, with 11 nucleotides matching TRBD2. Trimming took 2 bases from V and 2 from J; bases not matched to a gene: 8. The CDR3 loop spans 17 amino acids. The germline V gene encodes CDR1 DFQATT and CDR2 SNEGSKA (reference sequence). CDR3 DNA: TGCAGTGCTAGATCGACTAGCGGGGTTCCCACCTACAATGAGCAGTTCTTC. It translates to CSARSTSGVPTYNEQFF.

With respect to this clonotype: The junction differs from germline at one of its ends, possibly a read error. V gene TRBV20-1 combines with J gene TRBJ2-3, with D hard to call. Per germline, CDR1 DFQATT and CDR2 SNEGSKA (reference sequence). CDR3 length: 16 residues. CDR3 in DNA: TGCTGTGCTAGAGATTCGGGCGGACCTAGCACAGATACGCAGTATTTT. This sequence encodes CCARDSGGPSTDTQYF.

This clonotype was observed a few times. The chain uses TRBV28 and TRBJ1-5; 7 bases match TRBD1. The germline CDR1 and CDR2 sequences are MDHEN and SYDVKM. The CDR3 has 15 residues. V dropped 5 bases and J dropped 4; count of bases not matched to a gene: 8. CDR3 residues: CASSITGDLNQPQHF. CDR3 DNA: TGTGCCAGCAGTATAACAGGGGACTTAAATCAGCCCCAGCATTTT.

This clonotype has only one observation. One base away lies a much larger clone, so this may be a sequencing read error. The CDR3 DNA reads as TGCAGTGCTCTCGAACCGGGACAGGGTGTGAGCAATCAGCCCCAGCATTTT. Translated: CSALEPGQGVSNQPQHF. The chain couples TRBV20-1 to TRBJ1-5; the match to TRBD1 covers 9 bases. V shed 5 bases and J 1 base; nucleotides not matched to a gene: 12. Germline assignment: CDR1 DFQATT and CDR2 SNEGSKA (reference sequence). CDR3 length: 17 amino acids.

This clonotype was counted at least ten times. This chain links TRBV25-1 with TRBJ2-7; no reliable D call. Germline V gene data show CDR1 as MGHDK and CDR2 as SYGVNS. V dropped 6 bases and J dropped 2 bases, with 17 bases sitting between them. The CDR3 loop spans 15 amino acids. CDR3 nucleotide sequence: TGTGCCAGCAGCCCTAAACTGCTGCGGACCTACGAGCAGTACGTC. It translates to CASSPKLLRTYEQYV.

The J gene is TRBJ1-1, the V gene TRBV20-1; D perhaps matches TRBD1 (5 bases). The CDR3 consists of 15 residues. The germline V gene encodes CDR1 DFQATT and CDR2 SNEGSKA (reference sequence). V lost 2 bases and J 0 bases, leaving 13 bases between the germline ends. The CDR3 nucleotides are TGCAGTGCTAGAAACTTCAGGGCGATGAACACTGAAGCTTTCTTT. It codes for CSARNFRAMNTEAFF.

Many counts were recorded for this clonotype. CDR3 sequence reads: CASSLSGDIYYEQYV. CDR3 in DNA: TGCGCCAGCAGCTTGAGCGGGGACATTTACTACGAGCAGTACGTC. This chain links TRBV5-1 with TRBJ2-7, with D tentatively TRBD2 (7 bases). CDR1 is SGHRS and CDR2 is YFSETQ in the germline V gene. The CDR3 is 15 amino acids. V lost 1 base to trimming and J lost 3 bases, with 14 bases between them.

V and J are TRBV6-2 or TRBV6-3 and TRBJ2-3; no firm D call. Trimming removed 6 bases from V and 2 bases from J, with 12 bases in between. CDR3 length equals 14 residues. Germline CDR1 MNHEY, CDR2 SVGEGT. CDR3 loop: CASRRMANTDTQYF. CDR3 DNA: TGTGCCAGCAGGAGGATGGCTAACACAGATACGCAGTATTTT.